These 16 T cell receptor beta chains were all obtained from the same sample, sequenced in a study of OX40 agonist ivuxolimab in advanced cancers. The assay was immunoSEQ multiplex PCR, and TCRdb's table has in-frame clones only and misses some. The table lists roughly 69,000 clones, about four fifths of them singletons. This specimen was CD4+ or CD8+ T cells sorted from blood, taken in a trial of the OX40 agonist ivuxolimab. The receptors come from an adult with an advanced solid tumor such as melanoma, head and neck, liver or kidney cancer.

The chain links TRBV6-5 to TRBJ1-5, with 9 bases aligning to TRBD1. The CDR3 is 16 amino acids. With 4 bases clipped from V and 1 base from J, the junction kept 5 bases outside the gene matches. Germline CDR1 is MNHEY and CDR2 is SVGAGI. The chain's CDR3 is CASSSRQGVSNQPQHF. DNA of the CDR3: TGTGCCAGCAGTTCCCGACAGGGGGTGAGCAATCAGCCCCAGCATTTT.

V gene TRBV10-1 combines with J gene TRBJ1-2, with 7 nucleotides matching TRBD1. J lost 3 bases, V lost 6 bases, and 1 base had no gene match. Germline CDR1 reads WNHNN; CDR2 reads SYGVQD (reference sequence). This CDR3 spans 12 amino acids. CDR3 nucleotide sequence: TGCGCCAGCAGGACAGGGCACTATGGCTACACCTTC. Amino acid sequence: CASRTGHYGYTF.

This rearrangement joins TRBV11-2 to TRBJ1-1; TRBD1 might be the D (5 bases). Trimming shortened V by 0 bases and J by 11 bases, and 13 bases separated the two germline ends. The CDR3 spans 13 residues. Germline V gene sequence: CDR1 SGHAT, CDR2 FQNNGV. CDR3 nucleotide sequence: TGTGCCAGCAGCTTAGATTCCGGGACGAGGGCTTTCTTT. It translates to CASSLDSGTRAFF.

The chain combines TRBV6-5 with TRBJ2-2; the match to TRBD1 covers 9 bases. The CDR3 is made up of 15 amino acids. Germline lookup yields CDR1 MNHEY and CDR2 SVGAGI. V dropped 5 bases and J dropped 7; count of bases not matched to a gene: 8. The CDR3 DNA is TGTGCCAGCAGTCAAACAGGGGGCGATATCGGGGAGCTGTTTTTT. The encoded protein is CASSQTGGDIGELFF.

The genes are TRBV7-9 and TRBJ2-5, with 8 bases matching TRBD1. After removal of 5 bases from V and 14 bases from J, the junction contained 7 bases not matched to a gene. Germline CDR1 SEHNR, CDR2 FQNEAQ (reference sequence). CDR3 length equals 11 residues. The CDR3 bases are TGTGCCAGCAGCCTTGGGACAGGCCTCTACTTC. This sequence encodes CASSLGTGLYF.

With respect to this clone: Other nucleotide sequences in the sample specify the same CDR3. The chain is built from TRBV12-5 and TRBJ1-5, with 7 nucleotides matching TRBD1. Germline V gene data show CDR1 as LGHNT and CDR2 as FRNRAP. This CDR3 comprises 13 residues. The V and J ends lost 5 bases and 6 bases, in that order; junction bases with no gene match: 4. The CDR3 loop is CASGRTGGQPQHF. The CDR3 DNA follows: TGTGCTAGTGGTCGGACAGGTGGTCAGCCCCAGCATTTT.

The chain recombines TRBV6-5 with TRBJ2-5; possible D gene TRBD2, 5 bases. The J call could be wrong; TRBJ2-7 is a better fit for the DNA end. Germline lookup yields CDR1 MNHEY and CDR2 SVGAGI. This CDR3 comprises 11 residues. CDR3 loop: CASSQAAEQYF. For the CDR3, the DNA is TGTGCCAGCAGCCAAGCGGCCGAGCAGTACTTC.

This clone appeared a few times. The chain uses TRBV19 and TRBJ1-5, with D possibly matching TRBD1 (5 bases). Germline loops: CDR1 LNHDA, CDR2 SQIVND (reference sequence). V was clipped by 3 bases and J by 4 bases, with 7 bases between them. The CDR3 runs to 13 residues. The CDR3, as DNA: TGTGCCAGTAGTATCGGGGGAAATCAGCCCCAGCATTTT. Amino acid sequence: CASSIGGNQPQHF.

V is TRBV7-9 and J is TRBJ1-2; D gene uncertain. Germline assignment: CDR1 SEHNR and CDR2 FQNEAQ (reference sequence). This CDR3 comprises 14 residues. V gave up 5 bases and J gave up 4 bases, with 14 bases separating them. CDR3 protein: CASSPTSLGYGYTF. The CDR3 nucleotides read TGTGCCAGCAGCCCCACGTCATTAGGCTATGGCTACACCTTC.

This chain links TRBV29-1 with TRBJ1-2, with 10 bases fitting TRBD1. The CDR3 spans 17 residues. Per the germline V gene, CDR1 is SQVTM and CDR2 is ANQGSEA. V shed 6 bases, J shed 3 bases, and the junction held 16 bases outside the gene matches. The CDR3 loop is CSVFKPGQGPLDYGYTF. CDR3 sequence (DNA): TGCAGCGTATTCAAACCGGGACAGGGGCCACTCGACTATGGCTACACCTTC.

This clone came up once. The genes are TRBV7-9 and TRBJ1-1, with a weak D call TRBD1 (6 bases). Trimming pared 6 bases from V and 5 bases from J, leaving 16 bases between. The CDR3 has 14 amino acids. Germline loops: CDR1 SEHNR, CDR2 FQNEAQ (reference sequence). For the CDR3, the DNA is TGTGCCAGCAGTAGAAAGGGAGGGGGAACTGAAGCTTTCTTT. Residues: CASSRKGGGTEAFF.

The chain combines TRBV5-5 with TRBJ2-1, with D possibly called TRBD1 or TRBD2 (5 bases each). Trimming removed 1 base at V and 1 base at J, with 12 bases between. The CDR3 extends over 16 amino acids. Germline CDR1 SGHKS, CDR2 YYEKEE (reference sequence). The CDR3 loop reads CASSLWGGFSYNEQFF. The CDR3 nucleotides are TGTGCCAGCAGCTTGTGGGGCGGGTTTTCCTACAATGAGCAGTTCTTC.

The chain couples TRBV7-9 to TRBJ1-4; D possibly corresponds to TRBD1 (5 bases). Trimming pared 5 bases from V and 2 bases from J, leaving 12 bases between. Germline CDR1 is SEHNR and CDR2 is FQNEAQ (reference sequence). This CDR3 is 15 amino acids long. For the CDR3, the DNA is TGTGCCAGCAGCGGGGCACGGGCGACTAATGAAAAACTGTTTTTT. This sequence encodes CASSGARATNEKLFF.

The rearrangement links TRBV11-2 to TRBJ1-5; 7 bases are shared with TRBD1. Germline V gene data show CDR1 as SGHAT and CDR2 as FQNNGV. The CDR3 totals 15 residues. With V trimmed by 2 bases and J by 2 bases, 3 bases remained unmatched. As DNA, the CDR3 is TGTGCCAGCAGCTTAAGAGACAGGGGCAATCAGCCCCAGCATTTT. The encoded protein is CASSLRDRGNQPQHF. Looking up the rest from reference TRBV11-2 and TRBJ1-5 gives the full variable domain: EAGVAQSPRYKIIEKRQSVAFWCNPISGHATLYWYQQILGQGPKLLIQFQNNGVVDDSQLPKDRFSAERLKGVDSTLKIQPAKLEDSAVYLCASSLRDRGNQPQHFGDGTRLSIL.

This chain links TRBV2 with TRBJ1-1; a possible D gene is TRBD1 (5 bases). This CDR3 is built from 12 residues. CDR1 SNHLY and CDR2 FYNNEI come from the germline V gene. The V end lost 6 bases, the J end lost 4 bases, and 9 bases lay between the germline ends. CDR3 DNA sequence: TGTGCCAGCAGGGAGGGGACCACTGAAGCTTTCTTT. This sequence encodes CASREGTTEAFF.

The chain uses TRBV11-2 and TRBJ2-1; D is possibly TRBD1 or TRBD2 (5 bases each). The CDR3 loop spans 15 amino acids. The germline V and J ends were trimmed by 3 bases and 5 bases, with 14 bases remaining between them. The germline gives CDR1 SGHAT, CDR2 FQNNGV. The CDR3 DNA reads TGTGCCAGCAGCTTTTCGTCGGGGACCGACAATGAGCAGTTCTTC. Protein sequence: CASSFSSGTDNEQFF.